Each of the 8 T cell receptor beta chains below was sequenced from the same sample in a study of shared clonotypes between healthy human individuals. Only in-frame clones appear in the TCRdb table, and some are missing; sequencing was by immunoSEQ multiplex PCR. The data show approximately 480,000 clones, about three quarters seen once. The sample comprised PBMCs. These receptors originate from a middle-aged woman in good health. Some clones in this sample may be carry-over from other donors' samples.

This chain connects TRBV5-1 to TRBJ2-2; 7 bases fit TRBD1. J gave up 0 bases and V 2 bases, and 4 bases lay outside the gene matches. Germline values: CDR1 SGHRS, CDR2 YFSETQ. This CDR3 is 16 amino acids long. The CDR3 region has the DNA TGCGCCAGCAGCTTAGGGACAGCCTCGAACACCGGGGAGCTGTTTTTT. Translating gives CASSLGTASNTGELFF.

Many counts were recorded for this clone. The chain employs TRBV19 and TRBJ2-1; 7 nucleotides line up with TRBD2. The length of the CDR3 is 15 residues. Losses at the gene ends were 4 bases for V and 3 bases for J; bases not matched to a gene: 6. Germline V gives CDR1 LNHDA, CDR2 SQIVND (reference sequence). The CDR3 sequence: CASSKREISYNEQFF. DNA of the CDR3: TGTGCCAGTAGTAAGCGGGAAATCAGCTACAATGAGCAGTTCTTC.

A word on this clone: In the same sample, other DNA sequences code for this CDR3. The chain couples TRBV4-3 to TRBJ1-2; 8 positions match TRBD1. The CDR3 contains 13 residues. J was trimmed by 5 bases and V by 3 bases; bases with no gene match: 2. The germline V gene encodes CDR1 LGHNA and CDR2 YSLEER. The CDR3 loop is CASSQDRAYGYTF. CDR3 nucleotides: TGCGCCAGCAGCCAGGACAGGGCTTATGGCTACACCTTC.

The V and J genes are TRBV5-1 and TRBJ2-7; possibly TRBD1 for D (6 bases). The CDR3 is made up of 12 amino acids. The germline CDR1 and CDR2 sequences are SGHRS and YFSETQ. Trimming removed 0 bases from V and 10 bases from J, with 11 bases in between. Here the CDR3 DNA reads TGCGCCAGCAGCTTGGACTCAGGGACACAGTACTTC. Residues: CASSLDSGTQYF. Full variable domain (remainder filled in from reference TRBV5-1 and TRBJ2-7): KAGVTQTPRYLIKTRGQQVTLSCSPISGHRSVSWYQQTPGQGLQFLFEYFSETQRNKGNFPGRFSGRQFSNSRSEMNVSTLELGDSALYLCASSLDSGTQYFGPGTRLTVT.

V usage is TRBV20-1 and J usage is TRBJ2-5; D not certain. V was pared by 1 base and J by 5 bases, with 5 bases between. The CDR3 is 11 residues long. Germline CDR1 is DFQATT and CDR2 is SNEGSKA (reference sequence). CDR3 sequence: CSARARETQYF. The CDR3 DNA reads TGCAGTGCTAGAGCGCGGGAGACCCAGTACTTC.

This chain joins TRBV11-2 and TRBJ2-1; tentatively, D is TRBD2 (7 bases). V was cut by 6 bases and J by 9 bases, with 21 bases left in between. Germline V gene sequence: CDR1 SGHAT, CDR2 FQNNGV. This CDR3 has 15 amino acids. The CDR3 bases are TGTGCCAGCAGTCCCAGGGGAGGGGGGGTTGTTGAGCAGTTCTTC. Its protein product is CASSPRGGGVVEQFF.

As for this clone: The sample has other DNA sequences that encode this CDR3 too. The rearrangement joins TRBV19 to TRBJ2-1; D not resolved. The CDR3 runs 12 residues. Germline lookup yields CDR1 LNHDA and CDR2 SQIVND (reference sequence). V shed 3 bases and J shed 3 bases, with 3 bases lying between them. The DNA of the CDR3 is TGTGCCAGTAGTATCGGCTACAATGAGCAGTTCTTC. Translation gives CASSIGYNEQFF.

This sequence joins TRBV5-6 and TRBJ2-1, with 9 nucleotides matching TRBD2. The CDR3 runs to 18 residues. Germline CDR1 is SGHDT and CDR2 is YYEEEE. J gave up 5 bases and V 0 bases, and 12 bases lay outside the gene matches. In DNA, the CDR3 is TGTGCCAGCAGCTTGGGTCCCCTAGCGGGATATGTGGACAATGAGCAGTTCTTC. Amino acids: CASSLGPLAGYVDNEQFF.